This T cell receptor beta chain comes out of a study of blood T cell repertoires in COVID-19. Turning to the study itself: The United States, Italy and Spain were the sources of the acute and convalescent COVID-19 samples. T cells, B-cell-depleted T cells, or PBMCs provided the cDNA or gDNA that served as material.

The CDR3 sequence is 16 residues long. Trimming pared 3 bases from V and 3 bases from J, leaving 16 bases between. Germline V gene data show CDR1 as SGDLS and CDR2 as YYNGEE. As handled by the study authors: Reference gene primer amplification gave nucleated cell count estimates. Generated by immunoSEQ multiplex PCR, the TCRdb table keeps only in-frame clones and is missing some. That table is the source of V, J and clone size, and D and trimming were worked out from the DNA. This sample has fewer than 300,000 clones; approximately 93% occur once, and the top ten carry around 2.2%. Patients at the Seattle site were enrolled during active infection and followed longitudinally.

The source material was peripheral blood. The sequence was obtained from a woman aged 25 to 45 with COVID-19, enrolled during active disease. This chain links TRBV9 with TRBJ2-1; possibly TRBD2 for D (5 bases). The DNA for the CDR3 is TGTGCCAGCAGCGGGAGTAGCGACTATTTCTACAATGAGCAGTTCTTC. Encoded protein: CASSGSSDYFYNEQFF. The full variable domain, its missing parts supplied by reference TRBV9 and TRBJ2-1, is DSGVTQTPKHLITATGQRVTLRCSPRSGDLSVYWYQQSLDQGLQFLIQYYNGEERAKGNILERFSAQQFPDLHSELNLSSLELGDSALYFCASSGSSDYFYNEQFFGPGTRLTVL.